This T cell receptor beta chain was found in a study of blood T cell repertoires in COVID-19. Across the whole study: In each case, the material was cDNA or gDNA derived from T cells, B-cell-depleted T cells, or PBMCs.

This CDR3 has 18 amino acids. Trimming took off 3 bases at V and 1 base at J, with 21 bases between the two ends. Germline CDR1 is SGHTA and CDR2 is FQGNSA. Clones were read by immunoSEQ multiplex PCR, and TCRdb kept only the in-frame ones, dropping some. The sample shows approximately 220,000 clones, roughly 90% of them seen only once. Enrollees, roughly 18 to 90 years old, lived in 24 US areas. Clinical histories supplied by participants themselves formed the basis of cohort assignment. This clone was recorded once. Sequenced sample: PBMCs or T cells enriched from blood (not recorded which). This receptor was taken from a woman aged 35 to 49 with acute COVID-19. The chain is built from TRBV7-2 and TRBJ1-1; D is unresolved. The CDR3 sequence: CASSLNSPVSPGNTEAFF. CDR3 bases: TGTGCCAGCAGCTTGAACTCCCCGGTCAGCCCAGGGAACACTGAAGCTTTCTTT.